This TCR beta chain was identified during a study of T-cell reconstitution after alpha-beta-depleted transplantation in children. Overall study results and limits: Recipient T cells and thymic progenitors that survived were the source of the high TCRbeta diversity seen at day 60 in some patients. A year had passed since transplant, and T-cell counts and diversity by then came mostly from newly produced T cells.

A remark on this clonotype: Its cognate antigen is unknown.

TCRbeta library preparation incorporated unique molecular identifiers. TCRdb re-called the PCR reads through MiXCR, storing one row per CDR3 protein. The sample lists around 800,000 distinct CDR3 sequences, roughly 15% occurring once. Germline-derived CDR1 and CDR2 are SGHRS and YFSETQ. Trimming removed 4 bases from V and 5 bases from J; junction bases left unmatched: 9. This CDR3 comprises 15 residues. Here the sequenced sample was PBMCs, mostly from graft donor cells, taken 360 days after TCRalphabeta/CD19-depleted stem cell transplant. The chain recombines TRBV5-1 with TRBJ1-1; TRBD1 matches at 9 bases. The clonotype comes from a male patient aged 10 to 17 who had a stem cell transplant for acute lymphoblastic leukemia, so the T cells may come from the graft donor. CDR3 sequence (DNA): TGCGCCAGCAGCCCCGGGACAGGGAGTCGGACTGAAGCTTTCTTT. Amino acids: CASSPGTGSRTEAFF.